This T cell receptor beta chain comes out of a study of T-cell memory formation after mild COVID-19. At the level of the study: TCR clusters were mostly donor specific.

A single record per CDR3 protein comes from TCRdb applying MiXCR to the 5' RACE reads. The sample holds roughly 400,000 distinct CDR3 sequences, roughly 15% seen once. General study results and limits: Contracting CD4+ clones sat mainly in CM and EM; CD8+ in EMRA. Clones contracting day 15 to 85 were balanced CD4/CD8; later expanders leaned CD4+.

This clonotype has a handful of counts. The antigen is undetermined. CDR3 length: 15 residues. V lost 4 bases to trimming and J lost 2 bases; unmatched junction nucleotides: 4. Germline assignment: CDR1 MGHRA and CDR2 YSYEKL. The sequenced sample consisted of PBMCs or a T cell subset sorted from them (not recorded which). J is TRBJ1-4 and V is TRBV4-1; 7 bases agree with TRBD1. This TCR derives from a man younger than 35 who had mild COVID-19 (a few samples of this study predate the infection). Cell type and time point are not known. The CDR3 loop is CASSLPGQTNEKLFF. The CDR3, as DNA: TGCGCCAGCAGCCTTCCGGGACAGACTAATGAAAAACTGTTTTTT.